These T cell receptor beta chains were read from a single sample in a study of beta chain features in type 1 diabetes. Repertoires were generated with immunoSEQ multiplex PCR, while TCRdb's copy carries only in-frame clones and drops some. This table has roughly 330,000 clones, approximately 15% appearing once. The source material was naive CD4+ T cells from blood. The receptor source for this set is a woman aged 18-30 years with type 1 diabetes. Both conserved end residues are part of each CDR3. D genes are given only for firm matches. The size of a clone is reported for some rows only, either as once, few or many, or as a class for expanded clones.

j_call v_call d_call clone_size cdr3_aa cdr3_nt
TRBJ2-7 TRBV19 TRBD2 few CASSGLAGGEQYF TGTGCCAGTAGCGGACTAGCGGGAGGCGAGCAGTACTTC
TRBJ1-2 TRBV18 NA few CASSRTARDNYGYTF TGTGCCAGCTCACGGACCGCCCGGGATAACTATGGCTACACCTTC
TRBJ2-7 TRBV18 TRBD2 few CASSPTSGRYEQYF TGTGCCAGCTCTCCAACTAGCGGGAGATACGAGCAGTACTTC
TRBJ2-5 TRBV9 TRBD2 NA CASSVAGGAGETQYF TGTGCCAGCAGCGTTGCGGGAGGGGCCGGCGAGACCCAGTACTTC
TRBJ2-5 TRBV7-9 TRBD2 NA CASSPGGGASQETQYF TGTGCCAGCAGCCCCGGCGGGGGGGCATCCCAAGAGACCCAGTACTTC
TRBJ2-2 TRBV5-1 TRBD2 few CASSLGLAETGELFF TGCGCCAGCAGCTTGGGACTAGCTGAAACCGGGGAGCTGTTTTTT
TRBJ2-1 TRBV27 TRBD2 few CASSGTSGRAVQFF TGTGCCAGCAGTGGGACTAGCGGGAGGGCCGTGCAGTTCTTC
TRBJ2-6 TRBV7-9 TRBD1 NA CASSSTGGVGGANVLTF TGTGCCAGCAGCTCGACAGGGGGCGTCGGTGGGGCCAACGTCCTGACTTTC
TRBJ2-3 TRBV9 NA few CASSRGGFTDTQYF TGTGCCAGCAGCCGGGGTGGCTTCACAGATACGCAGTATTTT
TRBJ2-3 TRBV2 TRBD1 NA CASRGTGGGQYF TGTGCCAGCAGGGGGACAGGGGGTGGGCAGTATTTT
TRBJ1-1 TRBV7-9 TRBD1 NA CASSSGQGISEAFF TGTGCCAGCAGCTCCGGACAGGGGATTTCTGAAGCTTTCTTT
TRBJ2-3 TRBV4-3 NA NA CASSQDYGSTDTQYF TGCGCCAGCAGCCAAGACTACGGGAGCACAGATACGCAGTATTTT
TRBJ2-7 TRBV28 TRBD2 NA CASSHTSGSFYEQYF TGTGCCAGCAGTCACACTAGCGGGAGTTTTTACGAGCAGTACTTC
TRBJ1-2 TRBV7-9 TRBD1 NA CASSRGQGDGYTF TGTGCCAGCAGCCGGGGACAGGGAGACGGCTACACCTTC
TRBJ1-5 TRBV5-6 TRBD1 few CASSFRDRRQPQHF TGTGCCAGCAGCTTCCGGGACAGGCGTCAGCCCCAGCATTTT
TRBJ2-1 TRBV6-5 NA few CASSYRGNEQFF TGTGCCAGCAGTTACAGGGGGAATGAGCAGTTCTTC
TRBJ1-2 TRBV30 NA few CAWTREYGYTF TGTGCCTGGACCCGCGAGTATGGCTACACCTTC
TRBJ2-5 TRBV4-2 TRBD2 few CASSRSGGETQYF TGTGCCAGCAGCCGTAGCGGGGGGGAGACCCAGTACTTC
TRBJ1-1 TRBV28 NA NA CASLRGGWNTEAFF TGTGCCAGCCTTAGGGGAGGCTGGAACACTGAAGCTTTCTTT
TRBJ1-1 TRBV5-6 TRBD1 NA CASSLYPLGQGENTEAFF TGTGCCAGCAGCTTGTATCCCTTGGGACAGGGTGAGAACACTGAAGCTTTCTTT
TRBJ2-7 TRBV28 NA NA CASSPGQGDEQYF TGTGCCAGCAGCCCGGGACAAGGCGACGAGCAGTACTTC
TRBJ2-1 TRBV14 TRBD2 few CASSQDGRGGREFF TGTGCCAGCAGCCAAGACGGTCGGGGGGGCAGGGAGTTCTTC
TRBJ2-2 TRBV7-2 TRBD2 few CASSSPRGLAGVPGELFF TGTGCCAGCAGCTCCCCCCGGGGACTAGCGGGAGTCCCCGGGGAGCTGTTTTTT
TRBJ1-1 TRBV9 TRBD1 once CASSPRDRGQGTEAFF TGTGCCAGCAGCCCTCGGGACAGGGGGCAGGGGACTGAAGCTTTCTTT
TRBJ2-1 TRBV19 TRBD2 few CASKKMTAGASYNEQFF TGTGCCAGTAAAAAAATGACAGCGGGAGCCTCCTACAATGAGCAGTTCTTC
TRBJ2-5 TRBV9 NA few CASSVAGRVAETQYF TGTGCCAGCAGCGTAGCCGGCCGGGTGGCGGAGACCCAGTACTTC
TRBJ2-2 TRBV19 NA few CASRGALGRAGELFF TGTGCCAGTAGAGGGGCGCTGGGTCGAGCCGGGGAGCTGTTTTTT
TRBJ1-1 TRBV25-1 NA few CASSEPQYTEAFF TGTGCCAGCAGTGAACCACAGTACACTGAAGCTTTCTTT
TRBJ1-5 TRBV30 TRBD1 NA CAWSADRGPNQPQHF TGTGCCTGGAGTGCTGACAGGGGCCCCAATCAGCCCCAGCATTTT
TRBJ2-7 TRBV5-1 NA few CASSFRGDEQYF TGCGCCAGCAGCTTCCGAGGCGACGAGCAGTACTTC
TRBJ2-6 TRBV19 TRBD1 few CASSIVGQGNVLTF TGTGCCAGTAGTATAGTTGGACAGGGCAACGTCCTGACTTTC
TRBJ2-5 TRBV5-4 TRBD1 NA CASSRDRGGETQYF TGTGCCAGCAGCCGCGACAGGGGTGGAGAGACCCAGTACTTC
TRBJ2-7 TRBV30 TRBD2 NA CAWMISGAYEQYF TGTGCCTGGATGATTAGCGGGGCCTACGAGCAGTACTTC
TRBJ2-4 TRBV2 NA NA CASSVTGAAGNIQYF TGTGCCAGCAGTGTAACCGGGGCAGCGGGAAACATTCAGTACTTC
TRBJ2-3 TRBV7-2 NA NA CASSSRERITDTQYF TGTGCCAGCTCCAGTCGGGAGCGGATCACAGATACGCAGTATTTT
TRBJ1-1 TRBV18 TRBD1 NA CASSPRGSGGNAEAFF TGTGCCAGCTCACCACGAGGTTCAGGGGGGAACGCTGAAGCTTTCTTT
TRBJ2-1 TRBV18 TRBD1 few CASSPPDRVSYNEQFF TGTGCCAGCTCACCACCGGACAGGGTATCCTACAATGAGCAGTTCTTC
TRBJ2-5 TRBV6-5 TRBD1 few CASTRWGTEQETQYF TGTGCCAGCACTCGATGGGGGACAGAGCAAGAGACCCAGTACTTC
TRBJ2-6 TRBV27 TRBD2 NA CASSLRLAGWSGANVLTF TGTGCCAGCTCCCTTCGACTAGCGGGATGGTCTGGGGCCAACGTCCTGACTTTC
TRBJ1-1 TRBV18 NA NA CASSFNRAEVTEAFF TGTGCCAGCTCATTTAACAGGGCAGAGGTGACTGAAGCTTTCTTT
TRBJ2-5 TRBV28 TRBD1 few CASMRGQGAQETQYF TGTGCCAGCATGCGAGGACAGGGGGCCCAAGAGACCCAGTACTTC
TRBJ1-1 TRBV5-1 TRBD1 NA CASSSLTGGHNMGTEAFF TGCGCCAGCAGCTCCTTGACAGGGGGCCATAATATGGGCACTGAAGCTTTCTTT
TRBJ2-2 TRBV30 NA few CAWSATLRDTTGELFF TGTGCCTGGAGTGCGACTCTCCGGGACACCACCGGGGAGCTGTTTTTT
TRBJ2-3 TRBV9 TRBD2 NA CASSGPSVSGRATDTQYF TGTGCCAGCAGCGGCCCCTCCGTTAGCGGGAGGGCCACAGATACGCAGTATTTT
TRBJ2-6 TRBV13 NA NA CASSPHPGAGANVLTF TGTGCCAGCAGCCCACACCCCGGGGCTGGGGCCAACGTCCTGACTTTC
TRBJ1-2 TRBV6-1 NA few CASSDPAGVTNYGYTF TGTGCCAGCAGTGATCCGGCAGGCGTAACTAACTATGGCTACACCTTC
TRBJ2-7 TRBV30 TRBD2 few CAIHAGAPYEQYF TGTGCCATTCACGCGGGAGCCCCCTACGAGCAGTACTTC
TRBJ2-3 TRBV5-4 TRBD2 NA CASSPGLAGLTDTQYF TGTGCCAGCAGCCCCGGACTAGCGGGCCTCACAGATACGCAGTATTTT
TRBJ2-6 TRBV7-9 NA NA CASSEGGTVERGANVLTF TGTGCCAGCAGCGAAGGGGGGACAGTGGAGAGAGGGGCCAACGTCCTGACTTTC
TRBJ2-7 TRBV10-1 NA few CASSESGGREQYF TGCGCCAGCAGTGAGTCTGGCGGTCGAGAGCAGTACTTC
TRBJ2-7 TRBV7-9 NA NA CASSPGGTLTYEQYF TGTGCCAGCAGTCCCGGCGGGACTCTCACCTACGAGCAGTACTTC
TRBJ2-3 TRBV9 NA few CASSVRQTDTQYF TGTGCCAGCAGCGTTCGACAGACAGATACGCAGTATTTT
TRBJ2-3 TRBV7-9 TRBD2 NA CASSFLAGGADTQYF TGTGCCAGCAGCTTCCTAGCGGGAGGGGCAGATACGCAGTATTTT